Described below is a single T cell receptor beta chain sequence and its context. This CDR3 spans 11 amino acids. Trimming removed 5 bases from V and 8 bases from J; junction bases left unmatched: 4. Germline CDR1 and CDR2: DFQATT and SNEGSKA (reference sequence). Seattle patients were enrolled while actively infected and followed longitudinally. This sample is drawn from a study of blood T cell repertoires in COVID-19. Study summary: Donors in the United States, Italy and Spain gave samples during acute or convalescent COVID-19.

Study processing details: How many nucleated cells were present was estimated from reference gene primer amplification. TCRdb keeps only in-frame clones here, not all; method: immunoSEQ multiplex PCR. The V and J calls and clone size come from that table; D and trimming were worked out from the DNA. The table shows fewer than 300,000 clones, with less than 85% occurring only once. The chain has TRBV20-1 and TRBJ2-3, with 7 positions matching TRBD2. The source material was peripheral blood. This sequence was found in a human donor with COVID-19, enrolled during active disease. The donor label of this sample is uncertain. The CDR3 sequence is CSAGRAATQYF. CDR3 bases: TGCAGTGCTGGGAGGGCTGCTACGCAGTATTTT.